The clone carrying this T cell receptor beta chain has only one observation. CDR1 is LNHNV and CDR2 is YYDKDF in the germline V gene (reference sequence). The CDR3 loop spans 13 amino acids. J lost 5 bases, V lost 2 bases, and 1 base had no gene match. This specimen belongs to a study of T cell changes during pregnancy in multiple sclerosis. Profiling relied on immunoSEQ multiplex PCR, and the TCRdb table lists in-frame clones only, not all of them. The sample has fewer than 20,000 clones, more than 75% seen once. This sample comprised CD8+ T cells from peripheral blood mononuclear cells, obtained after pregnancy. V is TRBV15 and J is TRBJ2-5; 8 bases map to TRBD2. This receptor was obtained from a female donor with multiple sclerosis, enrolled in a pregnancy study. The CDR3 DNA reads TGTGCCACCAGCAGACGGGGGGGGGAGACCCAGTACTTC. Translation gives CATSRRGGETQYF.